This T cell receptor (beta chain) was identified in a study of cytomegalovirus exposure and HLA in healthy donors. Germline values: CDR1 SGHDT, CDR2 YYEEEE. CDR3 length: 13 residues. Trimming took off 5 bases at V and 3 bases at J, with 11 bases between the two ends. The PCR ran on 60 Vbeta and 13 Jbeta primers. The repertoire was sequenced with immunoSEQ multiplex PCR; TCRdb's copy has only in-frame clones and lacks some. The sample has about 77,000 clones, 75% to 80% seen once. This receptor was taken from a man aged 40-49 years in good health and CMV-seronegative. The chain carries TRBV5-6 and TRBJ2-5; tentative D call: TRBD2 (6 bases). Source material: PBMCs. The CDR3 nucleotides read TGTGCCAGCAGTCCGACTAGAGAAGAGACCCAGTACTTC. It is translated as CASSPTREETQYF.